The rows below give T cell receptor beta chains drawn from one sample of a study of neurological immune-mediated disorders. TCRdb independently ran MiXCR on the 5' RACE reads; one entry per CDR3 protein. Of 20,000 to 30,000 distinct CDR3 sequences in the sample, roughly 12% are singletons; the top ten hold around 15%. Sequenced input: PBMCs. The receptors shown here come from a woman in her forties with HTLV-1-associated myelopathy (HAM/TSP). Each CDR3 is given with its conserved first and last residue.

j_call	v_call	cdr3_aa
TRBJ2-5	TRBV10-3	CAISGTSGGQETQYF
TRBJ2-5	TRBV12-5	CASGFEETQYF
TRBJ2-3	TRBV12-3/TRBV12-4	CASSPYRAGRTDTQYF
TRBJ1-4	TRBV11-2	CASSPPANEKLFF
TRBJ1-5	TRBV5-1	CASSLDPYGQPQHF
TRBJ1-1	TRBV20-1	CSANPSGREGAFF
TRBJ1-2	TRBV6-1	CASSDRFYYGYTF
TRBJ2-3	TRBV5-5	CASSPPPRPGGTDTQYF
TRBJ1-5	TRBV19	CASSIRGNQPQHF
TRBJ1-2	TRBV15	CATSTGLLYGYTF
TRBJ1-1	TRBV20-1	CSAVKTKNTEAFF
TRBJ2-6	TRBV5-1	CASSTGTGGLMSGANVLTF
TRBJ2-2	TRBV30	CAWGRMANTGELFF
TRBJ2-5	TRBV20-1	CSAREIGRGGETQYF
TRBJ2-6	TRBV5-1	CASSLEGGPGANVLTF
TRBJ2-2	TRBV20-1	CSVPPGGRDTGELFF
TRBJ1-6	TRBV7-2	CASSLTGTGWSPLHF
TRBJ2-2	TRBV25-1	CATSGLLDTGELFF
TRBJ1-4	TRBV18	CASSPDRGHRKLFF
TRBJ2-1	TRBV9	CASSVGRPGNEQFF
TRBJ2-7	TRBV10-3	CAISDGREVNEQYF
TRBJ2-6	TRBV15	CATSLGGANVLTF
TRBJ1-2	TRBV3-1	CASSQDEGRGYTF
TRBJ2-1	TRBV12-3/TRBV12-4	CASSFRGIGNEQFF
TRBJ1-6	TRBV14	CASSKGRTSPLHF
TRBJ2-2	TRBV2	CASSAKNTWELFF
TRBJ2-1	TRBV20-1	CSALAGANNEQLF
TRBJ2-3	TRBV6-5	CARRLRRLATTDTQYF
TRBJ2-1	TRBV5-1	CASRRVSGAYNEQFF
TRBJ1-2	TRBV6-5	CATRTGGDYGYTF
TRBJ1-1	TRBV5-1	CASSVGGGESTEAFF
TRBJ1-5	TRBV20-1	CSAGTVNQPQHF
TRBJ1-5	TRBV12-3/TRBV12-4	CASSFFSGAANQPQHF
TRBJ2-2	TRBV5-1	CASSLWGTDTGELFF
TRBJ1-5	TRBV4-1	CASSQDRGDSNQPQHF
TRBJ1-5	TRBV15	CATSRPPLGGRQPQHF
TRBJ1-6	TRBV20-1	CSATIQGIGASYNSPLHF
TRBJ1-2	TRBV20-1	CSAGPPGSSYGYTF
TRBJ2-7	TRBV5-1	CASSPLLDGPYEQYF
TRBJ2-5	TRBV9	CASSVAWGEQETQYF
TRBJ1-4	TRBV20-1	CSAGLANEKLFF
TRBJ2-3	TRBV18	CASSPGTSGADTQYF